This TCR beta chain was recovered during a study of control samples from healthy donors and cancer patients (dated by TCRdb to 2019 to 2021). As for this clone: What this receptor recognizes is not known. No quality values exist for individual bases; no much larger clone is one base distant.

The method was the immunoSEQ multiplex PCR assay. The table comes from immuneACCESS by way of TCRdb, which keeps in-frame sequences with V and J called. Part of the clones is missing from these tables; in studies checked, under half for an unresolved V gene and the rest for unknown reasons. This sample has about 67,000 clones in its table, and approximately 87% of those were observed once. Of the sample, approximately 2.5% is held by the ten largest clones. Relative to germline, V is missing 8 bases and J is missing 1 base, with 8 bases of the junction outside any gene match. As encoded in the germline V gene, CDR1 is MDHEN while CDR2 is SYDVKM. The CDR3 measures 15 amino acids from cysteine to phenylalanine. Here the CDR3 DNA is all that survives: 45 bases in frame from base 1.

Sequencing input: PBMCs. This TCR derives from a woman between 45 and 60 years old with head and neck cancer. Recombination connected TRBV28 to TRBJ2-3, and 8 junction bases match TRBD1. The CDR3 reads CASEQGATGTDTQYF. The nucleotide sequence reads TGTGCCAGCGAGCAGGGGGCCACCGGCACAGATACGCAGTATTTT.